The clone carrying this T cell receptor beta chain was observed a few times. The Seattle site enrolled patients during active infection and followed them longitudinally. Original processing notes: Estimation of nucleated cell counts relied on the amplification of reference gene primers. Repertoires were generated with immunoSEQ multiplex PCR, while TCRdb's copy carries only in-frame clones and drops some. V and J calls plus clone size are reproduced from that table; the DNA served to infer D and trimming. The sample holds under 200,000 clones, about 85% seen once. This specimen belongs to a study of blood T cell repertoires in COVID-19. Turning to the study itself: The analysed material was cDNA or gDNA that came from T cells, B-cell-depleted T cells, or PBMCs.

The CDR3 runs 15 residues. Germline assignment: CDR1 LNHDA and CDR2 SQIVND (reference sequence). V lost 6 bases to trimming and J lost 7 bases; unmatched junction nucleotides: 10. The chain recombines TRBV19 with TRBJ1-5; 9 bases agree with TRBD1. This sequence originates from a woman aged 60 to 75 with COVID-19, enrolled during active disease. The sequencing sample was made of peripheral blood. The chain's CDR3 is CASRNRGRQEQPQHF. The CDR3 nucleotides read TGTGCCAGTAGGAACAGGGGGCGTCAGGAGCAGCCCCAGCATTTT.